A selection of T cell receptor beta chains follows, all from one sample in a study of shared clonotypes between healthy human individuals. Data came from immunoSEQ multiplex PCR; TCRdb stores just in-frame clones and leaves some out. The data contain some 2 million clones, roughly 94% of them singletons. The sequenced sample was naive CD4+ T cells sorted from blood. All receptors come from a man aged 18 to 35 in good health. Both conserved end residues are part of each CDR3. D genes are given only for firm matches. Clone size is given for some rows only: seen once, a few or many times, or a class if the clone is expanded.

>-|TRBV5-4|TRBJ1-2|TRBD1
CASTLGQGGYGYTF
TGTGCCAGCACTTTGGGGCAGGGGGGTTATGGCTACACCTTC
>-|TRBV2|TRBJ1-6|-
CASSPQSFYNSPLHF
TGTGCCAGCAGTCCTCAGTCTTTCTATAATTCACCCCTCCACTTT
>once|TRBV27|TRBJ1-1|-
CASAGGLWGTEAFF
TGTGCCAGCGCCGGGGGGCTTTGGGGCACTGAAGCTTTCTTT
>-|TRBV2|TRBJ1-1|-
CASSVLDRLNTEAFF
TGTGCCAGCAGTGTACTCGACAGATTGAACACTGAAGCTTTCTTT
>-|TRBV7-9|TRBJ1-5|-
CASSLVGGREQPQHF
TGTGCCAGCAGCTTAGTGGGGGGGCGAGAGCAGCCCCAGCATTTT
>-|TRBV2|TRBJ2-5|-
CASSAGISEETQYF
TGTGCCAGCAGTGCCGGGATCAGTGAAGAGACCCAGTACTTC
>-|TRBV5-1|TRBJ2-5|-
CASSLGIRETQYF
TGCGCCAGCAGCTTGGGGATCCGAGAGACCCAGTACTTC
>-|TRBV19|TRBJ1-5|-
CASSFSGNQPQHF
TGTGCCAGTAGTTTCTCCGGGAACCAGCCCCAGCATTTT
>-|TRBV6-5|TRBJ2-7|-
CASSYVGLASYEQYF
TGTGCCAGCAGTTACGTCGGCCTAGCGTCCTACGAGCAGTACTTC
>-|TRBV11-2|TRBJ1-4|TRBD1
CASSLSQPTGATNEKLFF
TGTGCCAGCAGCTTAAGCCAACCTACAGGGGCAACTAATGAAAAACTGTTTTTT
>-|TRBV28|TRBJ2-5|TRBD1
CASSSRDRTVTQYF
TGTGCCAGCAGTTCGAGGGACAGGACTGTGACCCAGTACTTC
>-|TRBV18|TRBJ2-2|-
CASSGQQIGTGELFF
TGTGCCAGCTCAGGACAGCAAATAGGCACCGGGGAGCTGTTTTTT
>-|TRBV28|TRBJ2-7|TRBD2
CASMTSGGYDYEQYF
TGTGCCAGCATGACTAGCGGGGGGTACGACTACGAGCAGTACTTC
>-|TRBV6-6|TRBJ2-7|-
CASSYVGGPYEQYF
TGTGCCAGCAGTTACGTTGGGGGGCCCTACGAGCAGTACTTC
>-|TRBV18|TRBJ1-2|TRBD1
CASSPLPQGQNGYTF
TGTGCCAGCTCCCCCCTTCCACAGGGGCAAAATGGCTACACCTTC
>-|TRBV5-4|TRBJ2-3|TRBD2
CASSSPGLADTQYF
TGTGCCAGCAGCTCCCCCGGACTAGCAGATACGCAGTATTTT
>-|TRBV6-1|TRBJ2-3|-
CASRGTNTDTQYF
TGTGCCAGCAGGGGCACAAACACAGATACGCAGTATTTT
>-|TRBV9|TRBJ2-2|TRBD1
CASSVQGAVTGELFF
TGTGCCAGCAGCGTTCAGGGGGCCGTCACCGGGGAGCTGTTTTTT
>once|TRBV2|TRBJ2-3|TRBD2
CASSGTSGSLTDTQYF
TGTGCCAGCAGCGGGACTAGCGGGAGTCTTACAGATACGCAGTATTTT
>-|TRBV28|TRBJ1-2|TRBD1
CASSPPDRGNYGYTF
TGTGCCAGCAGTCCCCCGGACAGGGGAAACTACGGCTACACCTTC
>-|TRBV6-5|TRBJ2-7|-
CASSSPRVATYEQYF
TGTGCCAGCAGTAGCCCCCGGGTAGCGACCTACGAGCAGTACTTC
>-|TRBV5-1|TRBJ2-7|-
CASSLDPRTYEQYF
TGCGCCAGCAGCTTGGATCCGAGAACCTACGAGCAGTACTTC
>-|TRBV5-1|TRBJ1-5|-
CASSLRGDSNQPQHF
TGCGCCAGCAGCCTTCGGGGGGATAGCAATCAGCCCCAGCATTTT
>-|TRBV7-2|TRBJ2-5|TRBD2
CASSPGGRGQETQYF
TGTGCCAGCAGCCCGGGCGGGAGGGGCCAAGAGACCCAGTACTTC
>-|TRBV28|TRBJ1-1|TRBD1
CASSLGTGLNEAFF
TGTGCCAGCAGTTTAGGGACAGGACTAAATGAAGCTTTCTTT
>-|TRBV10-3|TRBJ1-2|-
CAISLILSYGYTF
TGTGCCATCAGTCTAATATTGAGCTATGGCTACACCTTC
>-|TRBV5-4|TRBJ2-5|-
CASSLVDQETQYF
TGTGCCAGCAGCTTGGTAGACCAAGAGACCCAGTACTTC
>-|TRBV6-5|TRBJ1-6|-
CASQRNNSPLHF
TGTGCCAGCCAACGGAACAATTCACCCCTCCACTTT
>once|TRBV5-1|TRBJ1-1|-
CASSYLENTEAFF
TGCGCCAGCAGCTACCTCGAGAACACTGAAGCTTTCTTT